The 30 T cell receptor beta chains below come from one sample, sequenced in a study of T cells in Graves' hyperthyroidism and ophthalmopathy. Using RNA transcripts as the source, TCR beta CDR3 regions were amplified. The TCR CDR3 first-round RT-PCR relied on the HTBI primer set. TCRdb re-derived calls from the multiplex PCR reads in MiXCR, one entry per CDR3 protein. The data contain hundreds of thousands of distinct CDR3 sequences, approximately 15% of them singletons. The material sequenced was blood. The receptors stem from a young woman with Graves' hyperthyroidism.

The chain joins TRBV10-1 to TRBJ2-5; weak D call: TRBD1 (5 bases). This CDR3 has 17 residues. The V end lost 4 bases, the J end lost 5 bases, and 23 bases lay between the germline ends. Per the germline V gene, CDR1 is WNHNN and CDR2 is SYGVQD (reference sequence). CDR3 nucleotide sequence: TGCGCCAGCAGTGCGGACACGGCCCAATATGGGAAGGAGACCCAGTACTTC. Amino acid sequence: CASSADTAQYGKETQYF.

The J gene is TRBJ2-7, the V gene TRBV29-1, with 8 bases fitting TRBD2. V lost 6 bases to trimming and J lost 6 bases; unmatched junction nucleotides: 7. CDR1 and CDR2 from the germline V gene are SQVTM and ANQGSEA. The CDR3 contains 12 residues. CDR3 residues: CSVRTSWSEQYF. The CDR3 DNA follows: TGCAGCGTCCGGACTAGCTGGTCCGAGCAGTACTTC.

This chain joins TRBV7-9 and TRBJ1-1; D unclear. Between the trimmed V and J ends, which lost 7 bases and 6 bases, there was a span of 18 bases. Per germline, CDR1 SEHNR and CDR2 FQNEAQ (reference sequence). This CDR3 region has 14 residues. The CDR3 nucleotides are TGTGCCAGCACCCTCTTACTGGAGATAGCTGAAGCTTTCTTT. Its protein product is CASTLLLEIAEAFF. The variable domain in full, with the rest retrieved from reference TRBV7-9 and TRBJ1-1, is DTGVSQNPRHKITKRGQNVTFRCDPISEHNRLYWYRQTLGQGPEFLTYFQNEAQLEKSRLLSDRFSAERPKGSFSTLEIQRTEQGDSAMYLCASTLLLEIAEAFFGQGTRLTVV.

The V call is TRBV4-2, the J call TRBJ2-7, with D possibly being TRBD1 or TRBD2 (5 bases each). V was pared by 2 bases and J by 3 bases, with 14 bases between. This CDR3 is built from 15 residues. Germline values: CDR1 LGHNA, CDR2 YNFKEQ. The CDR3, as DNA: TGTGCCAGCAGCCAACTCCAGGCGAGGGGCTACGAGCAGTACTTC. This translates into CASSQLQARGYEQYF.

This clonotype was seen more than once but under ten times. The chain recombines TRBV20-1 with TRBJ1-2, with a possible D match to TRBD1 (5 bases). V was trimmed by 6 bases and J by 4 bases, leaving 15 bases between them. The germline V gene encodes CDR1 DFQATT and CDR2 SNEGSKA (reference sequence). The CDR3 totals 13 residues. CDR3 sequence reads: CSAPDRSGYGYTF. The CDR3 DNA follows: TGCAGTGCGCCAGACAGATCGGGCTATGGCTACACCTTC.

The sample holds many counts of this clonotype. The rearrangement uses TRBV7-9 and TRBJ1-1, with a possible D match to TRBD1 (5 bases). In germline, CDR1 is SEHNR, CDR2 FQNEAQ (reference sequence). The CDR3 is made up of 15 amino acids. The V end was cut by 1 base, the J end by 1 base, with 10 bases between. The CDR3 region has the DNA TGTGCCAGCAGCTTAGATGGCAGGGCGAACACTGAAGCTTTCTTT. Translated, it gives CASSLDGRANTEAFF. Together with reference TRBV7-9 and TRBJ1-1, the CDR3 gives the full variable domain: DTGVSQNPRHKITKRGQNVTFRCDPISEHNRLYWYRQTLGQGPEFLTYFQNEAQLEKSRLLSDRFSAERPKGSFSTLEIQRTEQGDSAMYLCASSLDGRANTEAFFGQGTRLTVV.

This clonotype has ten or more counts. This chain links TRBV18 with TRBJ2-4; D not certain. Germline CDR1 is KGHSH and CDR2 is LQKENI. Trimming shortened V by 0 bases and J by 3 bases, and 6 bases separated the two germline ends. This CDR3 region has 14 residues. CDR3 residues: CASSPPGVKNIQYF. DNA for the CDR3: TGTGCCAGCTCACCACCGGGTGTCAAAAACATTCAGTACTTC.

The V call is TRBV27, the J call TRBJ1-6; 7 nucleotides line up with TRBD1. CDR1 is MNHEY and CDR2 is SMNVEV in the germline V gene (reference sequence). The CDR3 contains 15 residues. Trimming cost V 6 bases and J 3 bases; bases outside gene matches: 5. In DNA, the CDR3 is TGTGCCAGCAGCGGACAGGCCCTCTATAATTCACCCCTCCACTTT. As protein: CASSGQALYNSPLHF.

The chain joins TRBV6-5 to TRBJ2-3, with a possible D match to TRBD1 (6 bases). CDR3 length: 14 residues. V lost 2 bases and J 2 bases, leaving 8 bases between the germline ends. Germline-derived CDR1 and CDR2 are MNHEY and SVGAGI. Here the CDR3 DNA reads TGTGCCAGCAGTTACGGGGGACACACAGATACGCAGTATTTT. Translating gives CASSYGGHTDTQYF.

This clonotype was observed many times. The chain joins TRBV11-3 to TRBJ2-1; 7 bases match TRBD2. After removal of 1 base from V and 6 bases from J, the junction contained 6 bases not matched to a gene. The CDR3 length is 15 residues. CDR1 and CDR2 (germline): SGHNT, YENEEA. CDR3 sequence: CASSLGGPGGNEQFF. DNA of the CDR3: TGTGCCAGCAGCTTAGGAGGACCGGGAGGCAATGAGCAGTTCTTC.

This clonotype showed up many times. The gene calls are TRBV20-1 and TRBJ2-7; D is perhaps TRBD2 (5 bases). From germline, CDR1 is DFQATT and CDR2 SNEGSKA (reference sequence). The CDR3 is 14 residues long. Trimming removed 6 bases from V and 6 bases from J, with 21 bases in between. CDR3: CSAVDRQTTSEQYF. DNA for the CDR3: TGCAGTGCGGTTGATCGGCAAACCACTAGCGAGCAGTACTTC.

This clonotype was observed a few times. A much larger clone differs by one base, so this may be a read error. The gene calls are TRBV7-9 and TRBJ2-7; TRBD2 matches at 8 bases. The CDR3 is 13 amino acids. V shed 5 bases and J 7 bases; nucleotides not matched to a gene: 7. Looked up from germline, CDR1 is SEHNR and CDR2 is FQNEAQ (reference sequence). DNA for the CDR3: TGTGCCAGCAGCGTGACTAGCGCCGGAGAGCAGTACTTC. Its protein is CASSVTSAGEQYF.

This clonotype came up many times. The chain uses TRBV6-1 and TRBJ2-4; tentatively, D is TRBD1 or TRBD2 (6 bases each). CDR3 length: 15 amino acids. Trimming took off 5 bases at V and 4 bases at J, with 15 bases between the two ends. Germline V lookup: CDR1 MNHNS, CDR2 SASEGT. CDR3 in amino acids: CASSYKSGAKNIQYF. In DNA form, the CDR3 reads TGTGCCAGCAGTTACAAGTCGGGGGCGAAAAACATTCAGTACTTC.

Many counts were recorded for this clonotype. The chain links TRBV5-6 to TRBJ1-1, with D unclear. CDR1 and CDR2 (germline): SGHDT, YYEEEE. The CDR3 covers 16 residues. With 1 base removed from V and 7 bases from J, the gap between germline ends came to 20 bases. CDR3 bases: TGTGCCAGCAGCTTGCGGACTTCGGGGTTAAGTGTTGAAGCTTTCTTT. Its translation: CASSLRTSGLSVEAFF.

The table lists this clonotype with many counts. This rearrangement joins TRBV5-8 to TRBJ2-3; 8 nucleotides agree with TRBD2. J gave up 0 bases and V 6 bases, and 15 bases lay outside the gene matches. Per germline, CDR1 SGHTS and CDR2 YDEGEE. CDR3 size: 18 residues. CDR3 in DNA: TGTGCCAGCACCATCGGGGGCGGGAGGCGCTCTAGCACAGATACGCAGTATTTT. It encodes CASTIGGGRRSSTDTQYF.

A few counts support this clonotype. The genes are TRBV4-2 and TRBJ2-4; D gene ambiguous. There are 16 residues in the CDR3. The germline CDR1 and CDR2 sequences are LGHNA and YNFKEQ. V lost 1 base to trimming and J lost 0 bases, with 10 bases between them. CDR3: CASSQVPTGAKNIQYF. CDR3 sequence (DNA): TGTGCCAGCAGCCAAGTCCCGACGGGAGCCAAAAACATTCAGTACTTC.

This clonotype has ten or more counts. The chain combines TRBV6-2 or TRBV6-3 with TRBJ1-5, with TRBD1 as a possible D gene (5 bases). CDR1 is MNHEY, CDR2 SVGEGT, per germline. The length of the CDR3 is 15 residues. V was clipped by 2 bases and J by 2 bases, with 10 bases between them. The CDR3 reads CASSYQGFGNQPQHF. The CDR3 nucleotides read TGTGCCAGCAGTTACCAGGGCTTCGGCAATCAGCCCCAGCATTTT.

The J gene is TRBJ2-1, the V gene TRBV7-3; 12 bases are shared with TRBD2. The CDR3 length is 17 residues. The J segment lost 7 bases and the V segment lost 1 base, leaving 8 bases of the junction unmatched. The germline V gene has CDR1 SGHTA and CDR2 FQGTGA. CDR3 nucleotides: TGTGCCAGCAGCTTAAGCTCCAGGACTAGCGGGGAGAATGAGCAGTTCTTC. Protein product: CASSLSSRTSGENEQFF. Variable domain in full (rest from reference TRBV7-3 and TRBJ2-1): GAGVSQTPSNKVTEKGKYVELRCDPISGHTALYWYRQSLGQGPEFLIYFQGTGAADDSGLPNDRFFAVRPEGSVSTLKIQRTERGDSAVYLCASSLSSRTSGENEQFFGPGTRLTVL.

This clonotype was counted many times. The V and J genes are TRBV7-2 and TRBJ1-2; D is ambiguous. CDR3 length: 13 residues. Germline V gene data show CDR1 as SGHTA and CDR2 as FQGNSA. V lost 5 bases and J 6 bases, leaving 13 bases between the germline ends. CDR3 sequence (DNA): TGTGCCAGCAGCCAACAATTAGGAGATGGCTACACCTTC. It translates to CASSQQLGDGYTF.

In this sample, this clonotype turned up many times. The chain is built from TRBV27 and TRBJ2-1, with TRBD2 matching over 10 bases. This CDR3 comprises 16 residues. V trimming: 5 bases; J trimming: 8 bases; junction bases outside the gene matches: 12. Germline lookup yields CDR1 MNHEY and CDR2 SMNVEV (reference sequence). CDR3 in DNA: TGTGCCAGCAGTCCTGGAAGCGGGAGGGCCGACGATGAGCAGTTCTTC. It codes for CASSPGSGRADDEQFF.

The chain carries TRBV20-1 and TRBJ1-3; D remains unclear. V was pared by 4 bases and J by 2 bases, with 9 bases between. Germline CDR1 reads DFQATT; CDR2 reads SNEGSKA (reference sequence). This CDR3 spans 13 amino acids. The CDR3 bases are TGCAGTGCTAATAGGTCCCCTGGAAACACCATATATTTT. It yields the protein CSANRSPGNTIYF.

V usage is TRBV20-1 and J usage is TRBJ2-2; the D is unclear. In germline, CDR1 is DFQATT, CDR2 SNEGSKA (reference sequence). CDR3 length: 16 amino acids. V dropped 0 bases and J dropped 0 bases, with 11 bases sitting between them. CDR3 coding DNA: TGCAGTGCTAGAGATCTCAGGCGATCGAACACCGGGGAGCTGTTTTTT. Residues: CSARDLRRSNTGELFF.

This clonotype was observed many times. The rearrangement links TRBV7-2 to TRBJ2-2; 7 bases agree with TRBD1. The CDR3 covers 16 residues. Germline trimming cut 5 bases from V and 2 bases from J; bases unmatched to any gene: 8. Germline V CDR1 and CDR2: SGHTA, FQGNSA. Here the CDR3 reads CASSLTGNSNTGELFF. CDR3 DNA: TGTGCCAGCAGCCTGACAGGGAACTCAAACACCGGGGAGCTGTTTTTT.

This chain connects TRBV6-1 to TRBJ1-4; D remains ambiguous. V was pared by 7 bases and J by 4 bases, with 16 bases between. The CDR3 runs to 15 residues. Germline lookup yields CDR1 MNHNS and CDR2 SASEGT. In nucleotides, the CDR3 is TGTGCCAGCATTCCCGGGGTCTGGATTAATGAAAAACTGTTTTTT. It encodes CASIPGVWINEKLFF.

In this sample, this clonotype turned up many times. The chain combines TRBV7-2 with TRBJ2-1; no definite D call. Germline V gene lookup returns CDR1 SGHTA and CDR2 FQGNSA. The germline V and J ends were trimmed by 7 bases and 6 bases, with 16 bases remaining between them. The length of the CDR3 is 14 residues. CDR3 DNA: TGTGCCAGCACCCCGAATCAGCTTGCCAATGAGCAGTTCTTC. Amino acids: CASTPNQLANEQFF. Full variable domain (outside the CDR3, taken from reference TRBV7-2 and TRBJ2-1): GAGVSQSPSNKVTEKGKDVELRCDPISGHTALYWYRQSLGQGLEFLIYFQGNSAPDKSGLPSDRFSAERTGGSVSTLTIQRTQQEDSAVYLCASTPNQLANEQFFGPGTRLTVL.

This clonotype was counted ten times or more. The chain joins TRBV12-3 or TRBV12-4 to TRBJ1-5, with 7 bases identical to TRBD1. This CDR3 is 15 amino acids long. Germline trimming cut 6 bases from V and 1 base from J; bases unmatched to any gene: 6. The CDR3 protein is CASSPKQGSNQPQHF. The CDR3 nucleotides are TGTGCCAGCAGCCCTAAACAGGGGAGCAATCAGCCCCAGCATTTT.

This clonotype was seen ten or more times. The rearrangement links TRBV28 to TRBJ1-1; no clear D. This CDR3 comprises 15 residues. Germline V gene data show CDR1 as MDHEN and CDR2 as SYDVKM. The V and J ends lost 3 bases and 1 base respectively, with 12 bases between them. The CDR3 DNA reads as TGTGCCAGCAGTTTCGCGGGCGGTCCGAACACTGAAGCTTTCTTT. Translation: CASSFAGGPNTEAFF.

The chain uses TRBV6-2 or TRBV6-3 and TRBJ2-5; 9 bases map to TRBD1. The V gene end was trimmed by 6 bases and the J gene end by 5 bases; junction bases not matched to a gene: 10. This CDR3 has 15 residues. Per the germline V gene, CDR1 is MNHEY and CDR2 is SVGEGT. The CDR3 loop is CASSSGTGKGETQYF. CDR3 coding DNA: TGTGCCAGCAGCTCCGGGACAGGGAAGGGCGAGACCCAGTACTTC.

For this clonotype: Possible read error: a much larger clone is one base away. The gene calls are TRBV6-2 or TRBV6-3 and TRBJ2-2, with TRBD1 matching 9 bases. The CDR3 contains 19 residues. CDR1 and CDR2 (germline): MNHEY, SVGEGT. V was clipped by 2 bases and J by 0 bases; unmatched bases: 10. CDR3 in amino acids: CASSYEPGTGFANTGELFF. The CDR3 DNA sequence: TGTGCCAGCAGTTACGAGCCCGGGACAGGGTTCGCGAACACCGGGGAGCTGTTTTTT.

V is TRBV28 and J is TRBJ1-1; D is uncertain. Germline V gives CDR1 MDHEN, CDR2 SYDVKM. CDR3 length equals 13 residues. V was cut by 7 bases and J by 4 bases, with 13 bases left in between. The CDR3 DNA reads TGTGCCAGCACCTTAGGTTGGACCACTGAAGCTTTCTTT. It yields the protein CASTLGWTTEAFF.